Presented here are 17 T cell receptor beta chains from one specimen sequenced in a study of beta chain features in type 1 diabetes. Reverse transcribing all isolated RNA meant expressed TCRB transcripts were sequenced. TCRdb's table, derived via immunoSEQ multiplex PCR, lists solely in-frame clones and lacks some. Seen here are under 950,000 clones, 17% observed once, and the top ten hold 0.02% to 0.025%. Material for sequencing was naive CD4+ T cells from blood. These TCRs come from a woman under 30 in good health.

In this sample, this clone turned up a few times. CDR3 DNA: TGCAGTGCCCAGGGGGCTTGGGAGCAGTTCTTC. This sequence encodes CSAQGAWEQFF. The chain couples TRBV20-1 to TRBJ2-1, with 8 nucleotides matching TRBD1. This CDR3 has 11 amino acids. Trimming took 6 bases from V and 10 from J; bases not matched to a gene: 5. Germline CDR1 DFQATT, CDR2 SNEGSKA (reference sequence).

The chain couples TRBV2 to TRBJ1-5; D is ambiguous. V gave up 1 base and J gave up 0 bases, with 16 bases separating them. Per the germline V gene, CDR1 is SNHLY and CDR2 is FYNNEI. The CDR3 consists of 18 residues. CDR3 DNA sequence: TGTGCCAGCAGTGAAGGAATGGACGGACTTTATAGCAATCAGCCCCAGCATTTT. It translates to CASSEGMDGLYSNQPQHF.

The chain is built from TRBV7-2 and TRBJ2-1; a weak D match, TRBD2 (5 bases). V shed 3 bases and J shed 4 bases, with 16 bases lying between them. The CDR3 length is 16 residues. CDR1 SGHTA and CDR2 FQGNSA come from the germline V gene. CDR3 nucleotides: TGTGCCAGCAGCTTCAACACTCCTCGGGATTACAATGAGCAGTTCTTC. Its translation is CASSFNTPRDYNEQFF.

In this sample, this clone turned up a few times. The chain uses TRBV28 and TRBJ1-2; D is ambiguous. V lost 7 bases to trimming and J lost 2 bases, with 11 bases between them. Germline lookup yields CDR1 MDHEN and CDR2 SYDVKM. The CDR3 is 13 amino acids. CDR3 sequence reads: CASIERGNYGYTF. For the CDR3, the DNA is TGTGCCAGCATTGAAAGAGGGAACTATGGCTACACCTTC.

The chain uses TRBV5-1 and TRBJ2-7; 10 bases line up with TRBD1. The V segment lost 4 bases and the J segment 1 base; nucleotides outside the gene matches: 5. CDR1 is SGHRS and CDR2 is YFSETQ in the germline V gene. CDR3 size: 15 residues. CDR3 amino acids: CASSKEGQGSYEQYF. The CDR3 DNA reads as TGCGCCAGCAGCAAGGAGGGACAGGGGTCCTACGAGCAGTACTTC.

The chain is built from TRBV5-1 and TRBJ1-1; TRBD1 agrees at 10 bases. CDR3 length: 14 amino acids. The J segment lost 4 bases and the V segment lost 0 bases, leaving 0 bases of the junction unmatched. CDR1 is SGHRS and CDR2 is YFSETQ in the germline V gene. The CDR3 here is CASSLGTGGTEAFF. CDR3 bases: TGCGCCAGCAGCTTGGGGACAGGGGGCACTGAAGCTTTCTTT.

In its sample, this clone was seen a few times. The chain combines TRBV7-3 with TRBJ2-3; D is uncertain. The germline V gene has CDR1 SGHTA and CDR2 FQGTGA. CDR3 length: 12 amino acids. Trimming left V 6 bases short and J 5 bases short, with 9 bases between. The CDR3 nucleotides read TGTGCCAGCAGAAGTTTAAGAGATACGCAGTATTTT. This sequence encodes CASRSLRDTQYF.

This chain links TRBV28 with TRBJ1-5; TRBD1 is a possible D gene (6 bases). The CDR3 has 18 amino acids. Germline assignment: CDR1 MDHEN and CDR2 SYDVKM. V was cut by 6 bases and J by 4 bases, with 25 bases left in between. CDR3 in amino acids: CASSFPLDSSPLNQPQHF. In DNA, the CDR3 is TGTGCCAGCAGCTTTCCGCTGGACAGCAGTCCCCTGAATCAGCCCCAGCATTTT.

This clone was counted a few times. V is TRBV7-9 and J is TRBJ2-2, with 15 bases that match TRBD2. The CDR3 totals 17 residues. Germline V lookup: CDR1 SEHNR, CDR2 FQNEAQ (reference sequence). J was trimmed by 4 bases and V by 10 bases; bases with no gene match: 10. As DNA, the CDR3 is TGTGCCACCCGGACTAGCGGGAGGGCCTTGGGCACCGGGGAGCTGTTTTTT. It specifies CATRTSGRALGTGELFF.

Only a few counts were recorded for this clone. The rearrangement joins TRBV28 to TRBJ2-7; a possible D gene is TRBD2 (6 bases). CDR3 length: 14 amino acids. Germline CDR1 reads MDHEN; CDR2 reads SYDVKM. The V and J ends lost 2 bases and 7 bases respectively, with 15 bases between them. The CDR3 DNA follows: TGTGCCAGCAGTTTACCCGAGGCAGGGAGGGAGCAGTACTTC. Translation: CASSLPEAGREQYF.

The chain links TRBV5-6 to TRBJ2-1; 11 nucleotides line up with TRBD2. The CDR3 runs to 17 residues. V shed 5 bases and J 7 bases; nucleotides not matched to a gene: 14. The germline CDR1 and CDR2 sequences are SGHDT and YYEEEE. The CDR3 DNA is TGTGCCAGCAGGGAGACTAGCGGGGCCCTCGGAGGGAATGAGCAGTTCTTC. Encoded protein: CASRETSGALGGNEQFF.

This rearrangement joins TRBV27 to TRBJ2-2, with D tentatively TRBD1 (5 bases). Germline V gene data show CDR1 as MNHEY and CDR2 as SMNVEV (reference sequence). Trimming took off 4 bases at V and 3 bases at J, with 18 bases between the two ends. This CDR3 spans 17 amino acids. The CDR3 region has the DNA TGTGCCAGCAGTTCTCGGCGCAGGGTGCTGGACACCGGGGAGCTGTTTTTT. This translates into CASSSRRRVLDTGELFF.

The gene calls are TRBV7-3 and TRBJ1-5; 8 nucleotides align to TRBD1. CDR3 length: 19 amino acids. Germline V gene data show CDR1 as SGHTA and CDR2 as FQGTGA. J gave up 6 bases and V 3 bases, and 19 bases lay outside the gene matches. The CDR3 spells CASSFPPGFLRGLAQPQHF. CDR3 bases: TGTGCCAGCAGCTTCCCCCCGGGGTTTCTCAGGGGGCTTGCTCAGCCCCAGCATTTT.

In this sample, this clone turned up a few times. The rearrangement links TRBV6-6 to TRBJ2-7; D is perhaps TRBD2 (5 bases). Germline assignment: CDR1 MNHNY and CDR2 SVGAGI (reference sequence). V was cut by 4 bases and J by 6 bases, with 19 bases left in between. The CDR3 has 15 residues. The DNA for the CDR3 is TGTGCCAGCAGTTTAACCGATACCGCTGGGAGCGAGCAGTACTTC. Translating gives CASSLTDTAGSEQYF.

The chain couples TRBV6-5 to TRBJ2-5; tentatively, D is TRBD2 (6 bases). The ends were cut back, 10 bases at V and 5 bases at J, with 20 bases in the middle. Germline-derived CDR1 and CDR2 are MNHEY and SVGAGI. The CDR3 length is 14 residues. The CDR3 protein is CAILLWRARETQYF. Written as DNA, the CDR3 is TGTGCCATCCTCTTATGGAGGGCCAGGGAGACCCAGTACTTC.

The chain uses TRBV6-6 and TRBJ1-2; 7 bases are a match to TRBD1. CDR1 and CDR2 (germline): MNHNY, SVGAGI (reference sequence). This CDR3 contains 13 residues. V shed 2 bases, J shed 6 bases, and the junction held 3 bases outside the gene matches. The CDR3 loop reads CASSYQTGNGYTF. In DNA, the CDR3 is TGTGCCAGCAGTTACCAGACAGGGAATGGCTACACCTTC.

Only a few counts were recorded for this clone. The V gene is TRBV28, the J gene TRBJ2-1; unclear D gene. V was pared by 4 bases and J by 6 bases, with 13 bases between. Germline V gene lookup returns CDR1 MDHEN and CDR2 SYDVKM. The CDR3 runs 14 residues. In DNA, the CDR3 is TGTGCCAGCAGTTCAAGAGACCGGGTCAATGAGCAGTTCTTC. Translation gives CASSSRDRVNEQFF.